The 24 T cell receptor beta chains below were found in one sample sequenced in a study of early T cells in non-severe SARS-CoV-2 infection. TCRdb ran MiXCR on the 5' RACE reads and lists one entry per CDR3 protein. The sample includes about 98,000 distinct CDR3 sequences, roughly 11% of them seen just once. The sample comprised whole blood. The source is an adult who was a healthcare worker with PCR-confirmed SARS-CoV-2 infection or an uninfected control (not recorded which).

The genes are TRBV12-3 or TRBV12-4 and TRBJ2-5; 9 bases match TRBD2. The CDR3 is 14 amino acids. V lost 5 bases, J lost 4 bases, and 5 bases stayed unmatched. CDR3 residues: CASSAGTSRETQYF. The CDR3 coding sequence is TGTGCCAGCAGTGCCGGGACTAGCAGAGAGACCCAGTACTTC.

The table lists this clonotype with many counts. The chain is built from TRBV18 and TRBJ2-1; TRBD2 matches at 13 bases. The CDR3 runs 17 residues. J lost 3 bases, V lost 1 base, and 3 bases had no gene match. Germline-derived CDR1 and CDR2 are KGHSH and LQKENI. CDR3 loop: CASSPQLAGGLYNEQFF. For the CDR3, the DNA is TGTGCCAGCTCACCACAACTAGCGGGAGGGCTCTACAATGAGCAGTTCTTC.

This clonotype showed up just a few times. The chain couples TRBV5-1 to TRBJ1-1; perhaps TRBD1 as D (5 bases). This CDR3 spans 14 amino acids. Looked up from germline, CDR1 is SGHRS and CDR2 is YFSETQ. V was clipped by 7 bases and J by 2 bases, with 15 bases between them. CDR3 loop: CASGAGGGNTEAFF. Written as DNA, the CDR3 is TGCGCCAGCGGGGCCGGGGGAGGCAACACTGAAGCTTTCTTT.

The chain combines TRBV3-1 with TRBJ2-1; TRBD2 agrees at 10 bases. Looked up from germline, CDR1 is LGHDT and CDR2 is YNNKEL (reference sequence). This CDR3 is 15 amino acids long. The ends lost 4 bases at V and 7 bases at J; junction bases unmatched: 7. The CDR3, as DNA: TGTGCCAGCAGCCTACTAGCGGGGTTGGGTAATGAGCAGTTCTTC. Translating it yields CASSLLAGLGNEQFF.

This clonotype was seen at least ten times. V gene TRBV5-6 combines with J gene TRBJ2-1, with 8 bases that match TRBD1. J was trimmed by 6 bases and V by 4 bases; bases with no gene match: 3. Germline V gene lookup returns CDR1 SGHDT and CDR2 YYEEEE. The CDR3 has 13 amino acids. For the CDR3, the DNA is TGTGCCAGCAGCAGGACAGGGTTCAATGAGCAGTTCTTC. Translating it yields CASSRTGFNEQFF. The full variable domain, completed using reference TRBV5-6 and TRBJ2-1, is DAGVTQSPTHLIKTRGQQVTLRCSPKSGHDTVSWYQQALGQGPQFIFQYYEEEERQRGNFPDRFSGHQFPNYSSELNVNALLLGDSALYLCASSRTGFNEQFFGPGTRLTVL.

The chain uses TRBV7-2 and TRBJ2-3; D perhaps matches TRBD2 (6 bases). V lost 8 bases to trimming and J lost 2 bases, with 17 bases between them. Germline V CDR1 and CDR2: SGHTA, FQGNSA. The CDR3 covers 15 residues. CDR3 residues: CASAGGSGTTDTQYF. CDR3 coding DNA: TGTGCCAGCGCCGGGGGTAGCGGTACCACAGATACGCAGTATTTT.

This chain connects TRBV7-8 to TRBJ2-3; D perhaps matches TRBD2 (5 bases). The germline gives CDR1 SGHVS, CDR2 FQNEAQ. The length of the CDR3 is 15 residues. Trimming shortened V by 4 bases and J by 2 bases, and 13 bases separated the two germline ends. The CDR3 nucleotides are TGTGCCAGCAGCTCAGCCGGGGTTTTCACAGATACGCAGTATTTT. Its protein product is CASSSAGVFTDTQYF.

The V gene is TRBV7-9, the J gene TRBJ2-5; TRBD1 matches 10 bases. The V segment lost 5 bases and the J segment 3 bases; nucleotides outside the gene matches: 3. Germline V gene data show CDR1 as SEHNR and CDR2 as FQNEAQ (reference sequence). The CDR3 has 14 amino acids. The CDR3 is CASSQGQGEETQYF. DNA for the CDR3: TGTGCCAGCAGCCAAGGACAGGGGGAAGAGACCCAGTACTTC.

The table lists this clonotype with a few counts. V usage is TRBV15 and J usage is TRBJ1-2, with 7 nucleotides matching TRBD1. The CDR3 is made up of 18 amino acids. Germline V CDR1 and CDR2: LNHNV, YYDKDF (reference sequence). V was pared by 0 bases and J by 3 bases, with 13 bases of the junction left unmatched. In DNA form, the CDR3 reads TGTGCCACCAGCAGAGAATTCTTAGGGGGCGTCGGACACTATGGCTACACCTTC. Amino acids: CATSREFLGGVGHYGYTF.

The rearrangement uses TRBV29-1 and TRBJ1-2; no clear D gene. Between the trimmed V and J ends, which lost 3 bases and 2 bases, there was a span of 4 bases. CDR1 and CDR2 (germline): SQVTM, ANQGSEA. This CDR3 comprises 11 residues. CDR3 in DNA: TGCAGCGTTGACCAGAACTATGGCTACACCTTC. This sequence encodes CSVDQNYGYTF.

The gene calls are TRBV6-2 or TRBV6-3 and TRBJ2-7; D is perhaps TRBD1 or TRBD2 (6 bases each). V was pared by 2 bases and J by 5 bases, with 16 bases between. The CDR3 totals 15 residues. CDR1 and CDR2 (germline): MNHEY, SVGEGT. The CDR3 bases are TGTGCCAGCAGTTACATGGCCAGGGGAGGCGACGAGCAGTACTTC. This codes for CASSYMARGGDEQYF.

This clonotype occurred many times. This chain uses TRBV6-5 with TRBJ2-7; D gene uncertain. The CDR3 contains 13 residues. V lost 5 bases and J 3 bases, leaving 11 bases between the germline ends. Germline CDR1 reads MNHEY; CDR2 reads SVGAGI. CDR3: CASSLRGNYEQYF. The CDR3, as DNA: TGTGCCAGCAGTCTCCGCGGAAACTACGAGCAGTACTTC.

The genes are TRBV5-5 and TRBJ2-1; D gene uncertain. V was clipped by 1 base and J by 1 base, with 9 bases between them. The CDR3 consists of 15 residues. Looked up from germline, CDR1 is SGHKS and CDR2 is YYEKEE (reference sequence). CDR3 sequence reads: CASSLLGQSYNEQFF. CDR3 coding DNA: TGTGCCAGCAGCTTGTTAGGGCAGTCCTACAATGAGCAGTTCTTC.

This clonotype was seen a handful of times. This chain uses TRBV12-3 or TRBV12-4 with TRBJ1-1; D gene ambiguous. The CDR3 covers 13 residues. Trimming took 3 bases from V and 0 from J, leaving 5 bases between them. CDR3 loop: CASSFIMNTEAFF. CDR3 DNA sequence: TGTGCCAGCAGTTTTATTATGAACACTGAAGCTTTCTTT.

The V call is TRBV14, the J call TRBJ1-2; D ambiguous. Trimming removed 3 bases from V and 4 bases from J, with 15 bases in between. CDR1 SGHDN and CDR2 FVKESK come from the germline V gene. The CDR3 is made up of 15 amino acids. CDR3 loop: CASSHPHGLTYGYTF. The DNA for the CDR3 is TGTGCCAGCAGCCATCCCCACGGACTCACCTATGGCTACACCTTC.

The chain carries TRBV7-6 and TRBJ2-7; tentatively, D is TRBD1 or TRBD2 (5 bases each). CDR1 and CDR2 (germline): SGHVS, FNYEAQ. V shed 4 bases and J shed 5 bases, with 15 bases lying between them. The CDR3 is 14 residues long. CDR3 DNA sequence: TGTGCCAGCAGCTCCGGGACGCAGTTCCACGAGCAGTACTTC. Translated, it gives CASSSGTQFHEQYF.

The chain combines TRBV5-1 with TRBJ1-2, with D unresolved. V was shortened by 0 bases and J by 0 bases, with 9 bases between the two germline ends. Per the germline V gene, CDR1 is SGHRS and CDR2 is YFSETQ. This CDR3 is built from 15 residues. The CDR3 region is CASSLGSASNYGYTF. The CDR3 DNA is TGCGCCAGCAGCTTGGGATCTGCGTCTAACTATGGCTACACCTTC.

This clonotype was observed a few times. The chain links TRBV3-1 to TRBJ2-5, with D possibly TRBD1 on 6 matching bases. Germline CDR1 is LGHDT and CDR2 is YNNKEL (reference sequence). This CDR3 spans 16 amino acids. Trimming took 8 bases from V and 3 from J, leaving 22 bases between them. The CDR3 region is CASCFGKNRVEETQYF. In DNA, the CDR3 is TGTGCCAGCTGTTTTGGGAAAAACAGGGTTGAAGAGACCCAGTACTTC.

Many counts were recorded for this clonotype. The CDR3 sequence: CASSDADDYNEQFF. Written as DNA, the CDR3 is TGTGCCAGCAGTGACGCGGACGACTACAATGAGCAGTTCTTC. The chain couples TRBV2 to TRBJ2-1; D gene uncertain. CDR1 and CDR2 (germline): SNHLY, FYNNEI. The CDR3 loop spans 14 amino acids. The V and J ends lost 3 bases and 3 bases respectively, with 9 bases between them.

This clonotype was detected a few times. The chain joins TRBV19 to TRBJ2-7, with TRBD1 identical over 7 bases. Germline V CDR1 and CDR2: LNHDA, SQIVND (reference sequence). V lost 4 bases to trimming and J lost 2 bases; unmatched junction nucleotides: 5. The CDR3 length is 14 residues. The CDR3 bases are TGTGCCAGTAGTACCCCCGACAGGGCCTACGAGCAGTACTTC. Protein sequence: CASSTPDRAYEQYF.

This chain joins TRBV7-9 and TRBJ2-1, with D possibly called TRBD1 or TRBD2 (6 bases each). Germline CDR1 SEHNR, CDR2 FQNEAQ (reference sequence). The CDR3 spans 15 residues. V was cut by 5 bases and J by 6 bases, with 17 bases left in between. As DNA, the CDR3 is TGTGCCAGCAGCCCTAGCCCGGGGGCCATCAATGAGCAGTTCTTC. The encoded protein is CASSPSPGAINEQFF.

This clonotype has a count of ten or more. This chain uses TRBV11-3 with TRBJ2-1, with 8 bases lining up with TRBD2. The CDR3 runs to 15 residues. V lost 1 base, J lost 2 bases, and 1 base stayed unmatched. The V gene's germline CDR1 is SGHNT and CDR2 YENEEA. CDR3 bases: TGTGCCAGCAGCTTAGCGGGAGGGGCCTACAATGAGCAGTTCTTC. Protein: CASSLAGGAYNEQFF.

This chain connects TRBV30 to TRBJ2-3; the match to TRBD2 covers 7 bases. Germline assignment: CDR1 GTSNPN and CDR2 SVGIG (reference sequence). With V trimmed by 0 bases and J by 4 bases, 1 base remained unmatched. This CDR3 comprises 13 residues. The CDR3 loop reads CAWSVAGADTQYF. The DNA of the CDR3 is TGTGCCTGGAGTGTGGCGGGGGCAGATACGCAGTATTTT.

This clonotype was observed a few times. This chain joins TRBV12-3 or TRBV12-4 and TRBJ1-2; the D is unclear. The CDR3 totals 15 residues. V lost 2 bases, J lost 4 bases, and 14 bases lay in between. The CDR3 sequence: CASSLSGNPSYGYTF. CDR3 bases: TGTGCCAGCAGTTTATCGGGGAATCCGTCCTATGGCTACACCTTC.